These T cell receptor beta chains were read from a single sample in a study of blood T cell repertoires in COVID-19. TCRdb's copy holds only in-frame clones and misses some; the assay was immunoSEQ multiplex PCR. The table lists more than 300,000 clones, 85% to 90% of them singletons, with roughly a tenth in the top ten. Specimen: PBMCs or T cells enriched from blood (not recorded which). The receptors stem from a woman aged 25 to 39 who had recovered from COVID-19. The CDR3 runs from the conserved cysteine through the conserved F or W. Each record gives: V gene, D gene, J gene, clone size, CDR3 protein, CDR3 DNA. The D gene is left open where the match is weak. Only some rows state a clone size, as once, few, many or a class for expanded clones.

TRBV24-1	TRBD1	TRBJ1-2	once	CATRGTGASLGYTF	TGTGCCACCAGGGGGACAGGGGCGTCGTTGGGCTACACCTTC
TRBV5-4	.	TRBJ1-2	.	CASSLGTPYSGYTF	TGTGCCAGCAGCCTGGGGACACCTTATTCTGGCTACACCTTC
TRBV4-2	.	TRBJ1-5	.	CASSQGANQPQHF	TGTGCCAGCAGCCAAGGGGCCAATCAGCCCCAGCATTTT
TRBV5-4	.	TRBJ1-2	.	CASSAGTRHNYGYTF	TGTGCCAGCAGCGCTGGGACACGTCATAACTATGGCTACACCTTC
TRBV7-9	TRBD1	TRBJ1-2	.	CASSLQRQGFSGYTF	TGTGCCAGCAGCCTCCAGAGACAGGGGTTTTCTGGCTACACCTTC
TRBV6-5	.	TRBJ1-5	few	CASSYSNVVQPQHF	TGTGCCAGCAGTTACTCGAACGTAGTTCAGCCCCAGCATTTT
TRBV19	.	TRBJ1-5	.	CASRTDTGLSNQPQHF	TGTGCCAGTAGAACGGACACGGGACTTAGCAATCAGCCCCAGCATTTT
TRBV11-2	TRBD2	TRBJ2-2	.	CASTGLAGGFRELFF	TGTGCCAGCACCGGACTAGCGGGAGGTTTCAGGGAGCTGTTTTTT
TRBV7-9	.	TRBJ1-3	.	CASSLTGSGNTIYF	TGTGCCAGCAGCTTGACGGGCTCTGGAAACACCATATATTTT
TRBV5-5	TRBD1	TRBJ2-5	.	CASSLLTGVQETQYF	TGTGCCAGCAGCTTACTGACAGGGGTTCAAGAGACCCAGTACTTC
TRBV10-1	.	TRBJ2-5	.	CASSAPIYRHMTTYF	TGCGCCAGCAGTGCCCCGATTTACCGGCATATGACTACGTACTTC
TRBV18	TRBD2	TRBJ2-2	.	CASSPNDAGDGTGELFF	TGTGCCAGCTCACCAAATGACGCGGGAGATGGGACCGGGGAGCTGTTTTTT
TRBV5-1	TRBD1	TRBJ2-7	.	CASSSGGTGFDEQYF	TGCGCCAGCAGCTCCGGGGGGACAGGGTTCGACGAGCAGTACTTC
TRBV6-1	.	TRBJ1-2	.	CASSEENRPYGYTF	TGTGCCAGCAGTGAAGAGAACAGACCCTATGGCTACACCTTC
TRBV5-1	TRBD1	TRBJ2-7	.	CASSLATDRGAYEQYF	TGCGCCAGCAGCTTAGCTACGGACAGGGGGGCGTACGAGCAGTACTTC
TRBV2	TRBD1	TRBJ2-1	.	CASVPRGRSNEQFF	TGTGCCAGCGTACCCAGGGGGCGCTCCAATGAGCAGTTCTTC
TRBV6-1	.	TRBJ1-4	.	CASSERGFSGEKLFF	TGTGCCAGCAGTGAACGGGGGTTTTCGGGGGAAAAACTGTTTTTT
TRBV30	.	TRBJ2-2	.	CAYIERTGKTPNTGELFF	TGTGCCTACATAGAGAGAACAGGAAAGACCCCGAACACCGGGGAGCTGTTTTTT
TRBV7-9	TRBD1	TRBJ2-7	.	CASTLGQGRFDEQYF	TGTGCCAGCACCCTCGGACAGGGAAGGTTTGACGAGCAGTACTTC
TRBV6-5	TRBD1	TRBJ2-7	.	CASRGQEIYEQYF	TGTGCCAGCAGGGGACAGGAGATCTACGAGCAGTACTTC
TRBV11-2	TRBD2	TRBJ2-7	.	CASSSGSSGILYF	TGTGCCAGCAGCTCCGGTTCTAGCGGGATTCTGTACTTC
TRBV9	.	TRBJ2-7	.	CASSVTEVSGQYF	TGTGCCAGCAGCGTGACAGAGGTTTCGGGGCAGTACTTC
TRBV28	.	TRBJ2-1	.	CASYPGGSYNEQFF	TGTGCCAGCTATCCAGGGGGGAGCTACAATGAGCAGTTCTTC
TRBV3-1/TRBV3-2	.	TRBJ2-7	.	CASSQDSGAGAYEQYF	TGTGCCAGCAGCCAAGATTCAGGGGCTGGGGCCTACGAGCAGTACTTC
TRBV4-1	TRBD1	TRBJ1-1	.	CASSQDFGQAGAEAFF	TGCGCCAGCAGCCAAGATTTCGGACAGGCAGGGGCTGAAGCTTTCTTT
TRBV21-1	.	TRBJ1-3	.	CASSNSPCGTGNTIYF	TGTGCCAGCAGCAATTCCCCCTGCGGGACTGGAAACACCATATATTTT
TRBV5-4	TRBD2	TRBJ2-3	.	CASSSGLVGGTDTQYF	TGTGCCAGCAGCTCTGGACTAGTTGGTGGCACAGATACGCAGTATTTT
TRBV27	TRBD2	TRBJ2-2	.	CASSFLRGTGTSGSWTGELFF	TGTGCCAGCAGTTTTCTACGGGGCACCGGGACTAGCGGGAGCTGGACCGGGGAGCTGTTTTTT
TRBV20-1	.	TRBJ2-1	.	CSASQRNEQFF	TGCAGTGCTAGCCAGCGCAATGAGCAGTTCTTC
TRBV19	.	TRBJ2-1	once	CASIGGTWYNEQFF	TGTGCCAGTATTGGGGGGACCTGGTACAATGAGCAGTTCTTC
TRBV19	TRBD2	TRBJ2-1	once	CASGERGNEQFF	TGTGCCAGCGGGGAGCGGGGCAATGAGCAGTTCTTC
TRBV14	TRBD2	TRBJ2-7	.	CASMREGSGEQYF	TGTGCCAGCATGCGGGAGGGTTCTGGCGAGCAGTACTTC
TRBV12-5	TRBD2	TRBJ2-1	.	CASGFMLSGSWNNEQFF	TGTGCTAGTGGTTTTATGCTGAGCGGGAGTTGGAACAATGAGCAGTTCTTC
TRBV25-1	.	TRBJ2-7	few	CASSEVSSYEQYF	TGTGCCAGCAGTGAAGTTAGCTCCTACGAGCAGTACTTC
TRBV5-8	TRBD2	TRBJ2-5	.	CASSTRVPGLAGVGETQYF	TGTGCCAGCAGCACACGAGTCCCGGGACTAGCGGGAGTGGGGGAGACCCAGTACTTC
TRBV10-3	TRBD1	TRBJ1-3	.	CAITGDSASSGNTIYF	TGTGCCATCACCGGGGACAGCGCGAGCTCTGGAAACACCATATATTTT
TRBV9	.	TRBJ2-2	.	CASSARPGGPSTGELFF	TGTGCCAGCAGCGCTCGCCCCGGAGGGCCAAGCACCGGGGAGCTGTTTTTT
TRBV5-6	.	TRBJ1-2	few	CASRPGWNRGGYTF	TGTGCCAGCAGACCTGGCTGGAATCGGGGTGGCTACACCTTC
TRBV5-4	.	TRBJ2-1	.	CASSLARDEQFF	TGTGCCAGCAGCTTGGCTCGGGATGAGCAGTTCTTC
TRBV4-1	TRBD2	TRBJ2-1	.	CASSQPAGGEDEQFF	TGCGCCAGCAGCCAACCAGCGGGAGGGGAGGATGAGCAGTTCTTC
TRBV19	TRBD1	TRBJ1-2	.	CASSDRGTYGYTF	TGTGCCAGTAGCGACAGGGGGACCTATGGCTACACCTTC
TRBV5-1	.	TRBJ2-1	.	CASSLSAAVNEQFF	TGCGCCAGCAGCTTGTCCGCGGCTGTCAATGAGCAGTTCTTC
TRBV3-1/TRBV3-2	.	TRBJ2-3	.	CASSRGDTDTQYF	TGTGCCAGCAGCCGGGGGGACACAGATACGCAGTATTTT
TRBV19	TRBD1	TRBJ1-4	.	CASTTGRNEKLFF	TGTGCCAGTACGACAGGGCGTAATGAAAAACTGTTTTTT
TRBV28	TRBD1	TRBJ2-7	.	CASTTGHEQYF	TGTGCCAGCACGACAGGGCACGAGCAGTACTTC
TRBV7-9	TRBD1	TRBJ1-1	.	CASSPTTGGTEAFF	TGTGCCAGCAGCCCAACGACAGGGGGCACTGAAGCTTTCTTT
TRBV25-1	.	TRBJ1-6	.	CASSARTGSSSPLHF	TGTGCCAGCAGTGCCCGAACAGGGTCTAGTTCACCCCTCCACTTT
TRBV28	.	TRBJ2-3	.	CASSSVAGLTDTQYF	TGTGCCAGCAGTTCGGTGGCGGGGCTCACAGATACGCAGTATTTT
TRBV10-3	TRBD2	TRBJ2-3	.	CAISETPSGSTDTQYF	TGTGCCATCAGTGAGACGCCTAGCGGGAGCACAGATACGCAGTATTTT
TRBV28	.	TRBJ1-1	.	CASSFLGAPNYTEAFF	TGTGCCAGCAGTTTTTTAGGGGCCCCAAATTACACTGAAGCTTTCTTT
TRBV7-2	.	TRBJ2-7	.	CASSLDAGSYYEQYF	TGTGCCAGCAGCTTAGATGCCGGGTCCTACTACGAGCAGTACTTC
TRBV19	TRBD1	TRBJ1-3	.	CASSTGGSGNTIYF	TGTGCCAGTAGTACAGGGGGCTCTGGAAACACCATATATTTT
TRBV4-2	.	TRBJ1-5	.	CASSQAGSWVNQPQHF	TGTGCCAGCAGCCAAGCGGGGAGTTGGGTCAATCAGCCCCAGCATTTT
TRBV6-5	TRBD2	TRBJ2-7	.	CASSLAGVPSEQYF	TGTGCCAGCAGTCTAGCGGGAGTACCGTCCGAGCAGTACTTC